Following are 12 T cell receptor beta chains from one sample sequenced in a study of yellow fever vaccine responses in identical twins. MiXCR, applied by TCRdb to the RT-PCR reads, yields one record per CDR3 protein. The sample consists of fewer than 7,000 distinct CDR3 sequences, about three quarters of them appearing once. Sequences were derived from T cells from blood (PBMCs), unsorted or a sorted subset (not recorded which), sampled before or after yellow fever vaccination (not recorded which). The receptors were sampled from a woman aged 18-30 years who received the yellow fever vaccine.

This clonotype was detected a few times. The CDR3 DNA reads TGTGCCAGCAGCCAAGGGACAGGGGGGATTCAGCCCCAGCATTTT. It codes for CASSQGTGGIQPQHF. The chain recombines TRBV3-1 with TRBJ1-5; 10 bases align to TRBD1. Germline CDR1 and CDR2: LGHDT and YNNKEL (reference sequence). The CDR3 covers 15 residues. J lost 6 bases, V lost 1 base, and 3 bases had no gene match.

This chain joins TRBV13 and TRBJ2-3, with 12 nucleotides matching TRBD2. Unmatched junction bases numbered 6, after V lost 4 bases and J lost 7 bases. The CDR3 runs 15 residues. Germline lookup yields CDR1 PRHDT and CDR2 FYEKMQ (reference sequence). CDR3 DNA sequence: TGTGCCAGCAGCTCGACTAGCGGGGGCTCAAATACGCAGTATTTT. It specifies CASSSTSGGSNTQYF.

The rearrangement joins TRBV10-3 to TRBJ1-1, with D tentatively TRBD1 (5 bases). CDR1 ENHRY and CDR2 SYGVKD come from the germline V gene. V lost 0 bases, J lost 0 bases, and 5 bases lay in between. This CDR3 contains 14 residues. This CDR3 is CAISESGVNTEAFF. CDR3 coding DNA: TGTGCCATCAGTGAGTCAGGGGTGAACACTGAAGCTTTCTTT.

The chain couples TRBV2 to TRBJ1-2; the D is unclear. From germline, CDR1 is SNHLY and CDR2 FYNNEI. Deletions cut 4 bases from V and 8 bases from J, with 17 bases between. The CDR3 is 14 amino acids. The CDR3 DNA sequence: TGTGCCAGCAGTGGTGGGTCTACCCTCGGGGGCTACACCTTC. This gives the protein CASSGGSTLGGYTF.

The J gene is TRBJ2-5, the V gene TRBV29-1; D gene unclear. Between the trimmed V and J ends, which lost 3 bases and 5 bases, there was a span of 13 bases. From germline, CDR1 is SQVTM and CDR2 ANQGSEA. CDR3 length: 13 amino acids. The CDR3 DNA reads TGCAGCGTTGACTCCTCCTCCGGGGAGACCCAGTACTTC. Its translation: CSVDSSSGETQYF.

The chain links TRBV28 to TRBJ2-3, with D perhaps matching TRBD1 (6 bases). V was trimmed by 7 bases and J by 4 bases, leaving 15 bases between them. CDR3 length: 14 residues. The germline V gene has CDR1 MDHEN and CDR2 SYDVKM. This CDR3 is CASTTWGPPDTQYF. As DNA, the CDR3 is TGTGCCAGCACCACGTGGGGGCCTCCAGATACGCAGTATTTT.

The chain carries TRBV19 and TRBJ2-3; TRBD1 might be the D (6 bases). CDR3 size: 13 residues. V was pared by 7 bases and J by 6 bases, with 14 bases between. The germline gives CDR1 LNHDA, CDR2 SQIVND (reference sequence). For the CDR3, the DNA is TGTGCCAGTACTGGACAGCTTCGGGATACGCAGTATTTT. It codes for CASTGQLRDTQYF.

The chain joins TRBV12-3 or TRBV12-4 to TRBJ1-6; weak D call: TRBD1 (5 bases). The CDR3 contains 13 residues. Trimming removed 3 bases at V and 8 bases at J, with 8 bases between. CDR3 amino acids: CASSFGRDSPLHF. CDR3 sequence (DNA): TGTGCCAGCAGTTTCGGCAGGGATTCACCCCTCCACTTT.

This clonotype has just one count. V usage is TRBV4-1 and J usage is TRBJ2-5, with D possibly TRBD1 on 6 matching bases. Trimming left V 10 bases short and J 5 bases short, with 17 bases between. The CDR3 consists of 13 residues. CDR1 is MGHRA and CDR2 is YSYEKL in the germline V gene. CDR3: CATRGTARETQYF. The DNA for the CDR3 is TGCGCCACCAGGGGAACAGCTAGGGAGACCCAGTACTTC.

The chain couples TRBV7-6 to TRBJ1-1, with D perhaps matching TRBD1 (5 bases). The CDR3 has 15 amino acids. V lost 1 base and J lost 3, with 12 bases in between. The germline gives CDR1 SGHVS, CDR2 FNYEAQ. The CDR3: CASSLERLGDTEAFF. CDR3 in DNA: TGTGCCAGCAGCTTAGAGAGGCTGGGGGACACTGAAGCTTTCTTT. Filled out from reference TRBV7-6 and TRBJ1-1, the complete variable domain reads GAGVSQSPRYKVTKRGQDVALRCDPISGHVSLYWYRQALGQGPEFLTYFNYEAQQDKSGLPNDRFSAERPEGSISTLTIQRTEQRDSAMYRCASSLERLGDTEAFFGQGTRLTVV.

The rearrangement joins TRBV18 to TRBJ2-1; 8 bases are a match to TRBD1. This CDR3 region has 18 residues. The germline CDR1 and CDR2 sequences are KGHSH and LQKENI. V was clipped by 0 bases and J by 8 bases; unmatched bases: 15. CDR3 residues: CASSPPSGGRGRTDEQFF. CDR3 nucleotide sequence: TGTGCCAGCTCACCACCGTCAGGGGGCCGTGGGCGAACGGATGAGCAGTTCTTC. The entire variable domain, with the rest obtained from reference TRBV18 and TRBJ2-1, is as follows: NAGVMQNPRHLVRRRGQEARLRCSPMKGHSHVYWYRQLPEEGLKFMVYLQKENIIDESGMPKERFSAEFPKEGPSILRIQQVVRGDSAAYFCASSPPSGGRGRTDEQFFGPGTRLTVL.

This clonotype was detected only a few times. The rearrangement joins TRBV18 to TRBJ2-5; maybe TRBD1 (6 bases). CDR3 size: 14 residues. Germline CDR1 KGHSH, CDR2 LQKENI. V dropped 3 bases and J dropped 2 bases, with 10 bases sitting between them. This chain's CDR3 is CASSPQGLQETQYF. The CDR3 DNA sequence: TGTGCCAGCTCACCTCAGGGGCTACAAGAGACCCAGTACTTC.